The clone carrying this TCR beta chain appeared many times. The antigen is unknown. Germline CDR1 MNHEY, CDR2 SMNVEV (reference sequence). V lost 2 bases and J 0 bases, leaving 8 bases between the germline ends. The CDR3 runs to 14 residues. This sample was taken from a study of identical twins. TCRdb re-analysed the 5' RACE reads in MiXCR, keeping a single row per CDR3 protein. The table includes around 340,000 distinct CDR3 sequences, roughly an eighth detected once. Study observations and caveats: Shared out-of-frame alpha sequences (those common to twins) showed excess low generation probability. Zero-insertion analyses might be partly confounded by invariant T cells like MAIT and iNKT.

The data were also submitted as part of a second study, on yellow fever vaccine responses in identical twins. That source notes: Twins reportedly showed a vaccine T cell response that seemed partly convergent and partly personalized.

The chain joins TRBV27 to TRBJ2-7; D is unresolved. The sequenced material came from CD8+ T cells sorted from blood. The clonotype comes from a woman in her late teens or twenties in good health. The CDR3 DNA reads TGTGCCAGCAGTTTAGATCCCGGCTCCTACGAGCAGTACTTC. This gives the protein CASSLDPGSYEQYF.